What follows describes a single T cell receptor (beta chain). The data were obtained in a study of cytomegalovirus exposure and HLA in healthy donors. PCR involved 60 Vbeta and 13 Jbeta primers. Produced via immunoSEQ multiplex PCR; TCRdb's table is partial and in-frame only. The data contain some 70,000 clones, less than 80% of them seen just once; the ten biggest clones take up 3%. V lost 2 bases, J lost 9 bases, and 14 bases lay in between. Looked up from germline, CDR1 is SGHAT and CDR2 is FQNNGV. The CDR3 length is 13 residues. Sequenced: PBMCs. The genes are TRBV11-2 and TRBJ2-7, with D perhaps matching TRBD1 (6 bases). This TCR came from a woman between 45 and 60 years old in good health and CMV-seronegative. The CDR3 region has the DNA TGTGCCAGCAGCTTACTGGGACACATTGGGCAGTACTTC. This codes for CASSLLGHIGQYF.